The 14 T cell receptor beta chains reported below all come from one sample, sequenced in a study of Ad26.COV2.S vaccination and SARS-CoV-2 variants. Noted treatment: approximately 18 received Ad26.COV2.S at low or high dose, single or two shots; several received placebo; per-sample allocation not given. After the first vaccine or placebo injection, samples were drawn on day 63. Assay used: immunoSEQ multiplex PCR; TCRdb lists only in-frame clones, some missing. Among hundreds of thousands of clones listed, around nine tenths were seen once. The starting material was peripheral blood, obtained in a trial of Ad26.COV2.S vaccine versus placebo. All receptors come from a person aged 18-65 years who received the Ad26.COV2.S COVID-19 vaccine or a placebo.

This chain connects TRBV11-2 to TRBJ2-7; TRBD1 might be the D (6 bases). V lost 4 bases and J lost 1, with 20 bases in between. The length of the CDR3 is 17 residues. CDR1 is SGHAT and CDR2 is FQNNGV in the germline V gene. CDR3 coding DNA: TGTGCCAGCAGCTCATTCCTCAGGGGTACTGGATCCTACGAGCAGTACTTC. It encodes CASSSFLRGTGSYEQYF.

The chain recombines TRBV6-2 or TRBV6-3 with TRBJ1-3; no clear D. Deletions cut 2 bases from V and 2 bases from J, with 7 bases between. Germline V lookup: CDR1 MNHEY, CDR2 SVGEGT. This CDR3 is built from 14 residues. CDR3: CASSYLGTGNTIYF. DNA of the CDR3: TGTGCCAGCAGTTACCTGGGAACTGGAAACACCATATATTTT.

The chain employs TRBV5-1 and TRBJ1-6; D is unresolved. The CDR3 sequence is 17 residues long. V lost 0 bases, J lost 7 bases, and 17 bases lay in between. Germline V gene data show CDR1 as SGHRS and CDR2 as YFSETQ. CDR3 sequence (DNA): TGCGCCAGCAGCTTGGGTGGGTCCGTTCTCGGGAATTCACCCCTCCACTTT. This codes for CASSLGGSVLGNSPLHF.

This clone was recorded only once. The rearrangement links TRBV7-3 to TRBJ2-1; D might be TRBD1 (6 bases). From germline, CDR1 is SGHTA and CDR2 FQGTGA. V gave up 5 bases and J gave up 4 bases, with 9 bases separating them. This CDR3 has 13 residues. The DNA for the CDR3 is TGTGCCAGCAGCCCAGGACAGTACAATGAGCAGTTCTTC. The encoded protein is CASSPGQYNEQFF.

The V and J genes are TRBV3-1 (or the pseudogene TRBV3-2) and TRBJ2-7, with D hard to call. Trimming stripped 0 bases from V and 7 bases from J, with 16 bases between. The CDR3 consists of 15 residues. The V gene's germline CDR1 is LGHDT and CDR2 YNNKEL (reference sequence). CDR3 amino acids: CASSQELGIVSEQYF. The CDR3 DNA is TGTGCCAGCAGCCAAGAATTAGGGATTGTTTCGGAGCAGTACTTC.

The rearrangement uses TRBV3-1 (or the pseudogene TRBV3-2) and TRBJ2-6; D call uncertain. This CDR3 contains 15 residues. CDR1 LGHDT and CDR2 YNNKEL come from the germline V gene (reference sequence). V was shortened by 5 bases and J by 9 bases, with 17 bases between the two germline ends. The CDR3 coding sequence is TGTGCCAGCAGCAATAATAATGTGATAGGCAACGTCCTGACTTTC. Translation gives CASSNNNVIGNVLTF.

The chain couples TRBV16 to TRBJ1-5; TRBD1 might be the D (5 bases). V was trimmed by 4 bases and J by 0 bases, leaving 10 bases between them. CDR3 length: 15 amino acids. In germline, CDR1 is KGHSY, CDR2 FQNENV. This chain's CDR3 is CASSRHGGSNQPQHF. The CDR3 DNA reads TGTGCCAGCAGCCGACATGGGGGTAGCAATCAGCCCCAGCATTTT.

J is TRBJ1-1 and V is TRBV12-5, with D perhaps TRBD1 (5 bases). Trimming removed 0 bases at V and 1 base at J, with 15 bases between. Germline V CDR1 and CDR2: LGHNT, FRNRAP. CDR3 size: 17 residues. The CDR3 spells CASGLVLGDGGNTEAFF. The CDR3 nucleotides read TGTGCTAGTGGTTTGGTACTCGGGGACGGTGGGAACACTGAAGCTTTCTTT.

V and J are TRBV5-1 and TRBJ1-3; the D gene is possibly TRBD1 (6 bases). Per the germline V gene, CDR1 is SGHRS and CDR2 is YFSETQ. The CDR3 sequence is 16 residues long. Trimming cost V 0 bases and J 0 bases, with 10 bases left between them. The CDR3 is CASSLDGGRSGNTIYF. The DNA of the CDR3 is TGCGCCAGCAGCTTGGATGGGGGCCGCTCTGGAAACACCATATATTTT.

The chain is built from TRBV18 and TRBJ1-6; tentatively, D is TRBD1 (5 bases). CDR1 KGHSH and CDR2 LQKENI come from the germline V gene. The V gene lost 5 bases and the J gene lost 9 bases, with 8 bases spanning the gap. CDR3 length equals 12 residues. The CDR3, as DNA: TGTGCCAGCTCATTTCAGGGTTCACCCCTCCACTTT. Encoded protein: CASSFQGSPLHF.

The V gene is TRBV9, the J gene TRBJ2-1; 8 bases line up with TRBD1. Germline V gives CDR1 SGDLS, CDR2 YYNGEE. The trim removed 4 bases at V and 2 bases at J, leaving 14 bases unmatched. CDR3 length: 18 residues. This CDR3 is CASSIDRTGLRAYNEQFF. The DNA of the CDR3 is TGTGCCAGCAGCATAGACAGGACAGGGTTAAGGGCCTACAATGAGCAGTTCTTC.

The genes are TRBV30 and TRBJ2-3; weak D call: TRBD2 (6 bases). The CDR3 has 15 amino acids. Germline V lookup: CDR1 GTSNPN, CDR2 SVGIG (reference sequence). V lost 4 bases and J lost 5, with 19 bases in between. CDR3 DNA: TGTGCCTGGACCCCCGGCAGTTTCGGGGGAGATACGCAGTATTTT. The encoded protein is CAWTPGSFGGDTQYF.

This clone has only one observation. The chain carries TRBV4-3 and TRBJ2-7; perhaps TRBD1 as D (5 bases). Trimming took 5 bases from V and 0 from J, leaving 8 bases between them. The CDR3 consists of 13 residues. Per the germline V gene, CDR1 is LGHNA and CDR2 is YSLEER. This chain's CDR3 is CASSSGHSYEQYF. CDR3 coding DNA: TGCGCCAGCAGCTCAGGGCACTCCTACGAGCAGTACTTC.

The chain is built from TRBV5-1 and TRBJ1-4, with D tentatively TRBD1 (5 bases). The V and J ends lost 3 bases and 7 bases respectively, with 16 bases between them. The CDR3 consists of 15 residues. Germline V gene lookup returns CDR1 SGHRS and CDR2 YFSETQ. DNA for the CDR3: TGCGCCAGCAGCTCGAGGGAGTCGGGGGGTGAAAAACTGTTTTTT. It translates to CASSSRESGGEKLFF.